Listed here are 27 T cell receptor beta chains from one sample, sequenced in a study of blood T cell repertoires in COVID-19. Sequenced by immunoSEQ multiplex PCR; TCRdb stores in-frame clones only, minus some. This table holds about 300,000 clones, 89% found once. What was sequenced was PBMCs or T cells enriched from blood (not recorded which). The receptors come from a man aged 60 to 75 who had recovered from COVID-19.

V and J are TRBV19 and TRBJ1-2; TRBD1 aligns across 8 bases. Germline lookup yields CDR1 LNHDA and CDR2 SQIVND (reference sequence). This CDR3 has 14 residues. With 8 bases clipped from V and 8 bases from J, the junction kept 13 bases outside the gene matches. CDR3 sequence: CASRPGTGPRGYTF. Written as DNA, the CDR3 is TGTGCCAGTCGTCCCGGGACAGGCCCTAGAGGCTACACCTTC. Full variable domain (rest looked up from reference TRBV19 and TRBJ1-2): DGGITQSPKYLFRKEGQNVTLSCEQNLNHDAMYWYRQDPGQGLRLIYYSQIVNDFQKGDIAEGYSVSREKKESFPLTVTSAQKNPTAFYLCASRPGTGPRGYTFGSGTRLTVV.

This chain connects TRBV27 to TRBJ2-3; 7 bases align to TRBD1. Germline V gene data show CDR1 as MNHEY and CDR2 as SMNVEV (reference sequence). CDR3 length: 13 amino acids. V was clipped by 6 bases and J by 1 base; unmatched bases: 1. This CDR3 reads CASRQGGTDTQYF. The CDR3 region has the DNA TGTGCCAGCAGGCAGGGGGGCACAGATACGCAGTATTTT.

The V and J genes are TRBV4-2 and TRBJ2-3; 8 bases fit TRBD1. CDR1 is LGHNA, CDR2 YNFKEQ, per germline. The CDR3 sequence is 17 residues long. The ends lost 3 bases at V and 0 bases at J; junction bases unmatched: 8. For the CDR3, the DNA is TGTGCCAGCAGCCACCTCTCCGGACAGGGTAGCACAGATACGCAGTATTTT. Translation: CASSHLSGQGSTDTQYF.

This chain joins TRBV28 and TRBJ2-7; D might be TRBD2 (6 bases). Trimming removed 8 bases at V and 6 bases at J, with 11 bases between. Germline V lookup: CDR1 MDHEN, CDR2 SYDVKM. This CDR3 has 11 residues. Here the CDR3 DNA reads TGTGCCAGCGGACTATTACGCGAGCAGTACTTC. Its protein product is CASGLLREQYF.

This chain uses TRBV24-1 with TRBJ2-1, with a weak D call TRBD2 (5 bases). V shed 3 bases and J shed 2 bases, with 13 bases lying between them. The CDR3 totals 16 residues. The V gene's germline CDR1 is KGHDR and CDR2 SFDVKD. In nucleotides, the CDR3 is TGTGCCACCAGTGATCCTGGACTCGGCCCCTACAATGAGCAGTTCTTC. This gives the protein CATSDPGLGPYNEQFF.

In DNA form, the CDR3 reads TGTGCCAGCAGCCTACCGGGACAGGGGGCTGTCACTGAAGCTTTCTTT. It yields the protein CASSLPGQGAVTEAFF. This sequence joins TRBV6-2 or TRBV6-3 and TRBJ1-1; 12 nucleotides line up with TRBD1. J lost 4 bases, V lost 6 bases, and 9 bases had no gene match. The CDR3 contains 16 residues. Germline values: CDR1 MNHEY, CDR2 SVGEGT.

The V gene is TRBV27, the J gene TRBJ2-5; TRBD2 matches 9 bases. Trimming took 6 bases from V and 5 from J; bases not matched to a gene: 4. CDR1 is MNHEY and CDR2 is SMNVEV in the germline V gene (reference sequence). This CDR3 has 13 amino acids. The CDR3 protein is CASSQGLAETQYF. The CDR3 nucleotides read TGTGCCAGCAGCCAAGGACTAGCGGAGACCCAGTACTTC.

The chain has TRBV27 and TRBJ2-7, with 8 bases aligning to TRBD2. This CDR3 is 15 amino acids long. Looked up from germline, CDR1 is MNHEY and CDR2 is SMNVEV (reference sequence). V trimming: 6 bases; J trimming: 2 bases; junction bases outside the gene matches: 9. CDR3 bases: TGTGCCAGCAGAAATGGGGGTAGCGGGGCCTACGAGCAGTACTTC. This encodes CASRNGGSGAYEQYF.

This chain uses TRBV24-1 with TRBJ1-1, with 7 bases that match TRBD1. V lost 4 bases and J lost 3; bases outside the gene matches: 7. The CDR3 consists of 15 residues. Germline lookup yields CDR1 KGHDR and CDR2 SFDVKD. Written as DNA, the CDR3 is TGTGCCACCAGTGAGGCCGGACAGGACGACACTGAAGCTTTCTTT. This codes for CATSEAGQDDTEAFF.

The chain combines TRBV2 with TRBJ1-4; 7 bases fit TRBD1. The CDR3 contains 14 residues. From germline, CDR1 is SNHLY and CDR2 FYNNEI. Losses at the gene ends were 5 bases for V and 10 bases for J; bases not matched to a gene: 10. The CDR3 protein is CASSSTGNSRKLFF. CDR3 coding DNA: TGTGCCAGCAGTTCGACAGGGAATTCGCGAAAACTGTTTTTT.

This clone was seen just once. The V call is TRBV9, the J call TRBJ1-2, with a tentative D call TRBD1 (6 bases). Trimming took 4 bases from V and 1 from J, leaving 14 bases between them. Germline CDR1 is SGDLS and CDR2 is YYNGEE. The CDR3 is 15 residues long. As DNA, the CDR3 is TGTGCCAGCAGCCTATCCAGGGGAGTTAACTATGGCTACACCTTC. This sequence encodes CASSLSRGVNYGYTF.

The chain links TRBV3-1 (or the pseudogene TRBV3-2) to TRBJ2-1, with 7 bases that match TRBD2. CDR3 length equals 15 residues. Germline loops: CDR1 LGHDT, CDR2 YNNKEL (reference sequence). Trimming removed 1 base from V and 4 bases from J; junction bases left unmatched: 4. The CDR3 DNA reads as TGTGCCAGCAGCCAAGCGGCTAGCGGATACAATGAGCAGTTCTTC. This gives the protein CASSQAASGYNEQFF.

This clone was observed a single time. The chain links TRBV2 to TRBJ1-2, with 9 bases identical to TRBD1. The CDR3 runs 14 residues. Germline V gene lookup returns CDR1 SNHLY and CDR2 FYNNEI. V gave up 6 bases and J gave up 5 bases; unmatched junction bases: 7. DNA of the CDR3: TGTGCCAGCAGGCCGGGACAGGGACTTTATGGCTACACCTTC. Translated: CASRPGQGLYGYTF.

This clone has only one observation. The chain has TRBV18 and TRBJ2-7; D might be TRBD2 (8 bases). Germline loops: CDR1 KGHSH, CDR2 LQKENI. The CDR3 has 19 residues. The ends were cut back, 1 base at V and 2 bases at J, with 24 bases in the middle. CDR3 DNA sequence: TGTGCCAGCTCACCACGACAGGGAAGGCTAGCGGGCCTCCCCTACGAGCAGTACTTC. Translating it yields CASSPRQGRLAGLPYEQYF.

The chain employs TRBV9 and TRBJ2-3; the D is unclear. The CDR3 runs 15 residues. In germline, CDR1 is SGDLS, CDR2 YYNGEE. V lost 4 bases, J lost 0 bases, and 12 bases lay in between. The CDR3 nucleotides are TGTGCCAGCAGCCCCAGACTCCCTAGCACAGATACGCAGTATTTT. It translates to CASSPRLPSTDTQYF.

The chain joins TRBV28 to TRBJ1-5, with 7 bases matching TRBD1. The CDR3 sequence is 14 residues long. With 2 bases clipped from V and 7 bases from J, the junction kept 5 bases outside the gene matches. Per germline, CDR1 MDHEN and CDR2 SYDVKM. The CDR3 region is CASSLRQGLQPQHF. The CDR3 DNA is TGTGCCAGCAGTTTACGACAGGGCTTGCAGCCCCAGCATTTT.

This sequence joins TRBV18 and TRBJ2-7; TRBD2 is a possible D gene (6 bases). Germline V CDR1 and CDR2: KGHSH, LQKENI. V was shortened by 6 bases and J by 7 bases, with 19 bases between the two germline ends. The CDR3 runs 14 residues. As DNA, the CDR3 is TGTGCCAGCTCTCACGGGGGACCCCCCTGGGAGCAGTACTTC. Translated: CASSHGGPPWEQYF.

The chain couples TRBV6-5 to TRBJ1-1, with D hard to call. The V end was cut by 0 bases, the J end by 8 bases, with 13 bases between. Germline CDR1 MNHEY, CDR2 SVGAGI. CDR3 length: 14 residues. The CDR3 nucleotides read TGTGCCAGCAGTTACTCCCTAGACGGCCGCGAAGCTTTCTTT. This gives the protein CASSYSLDGREAFF.

V and J are TRBV11-2 and TRBJ2-2; 9 nucleotides agree with TRBD2. J was trimmed by 7 bases and V by 1 base; bases with no gene match: 10. Germline values: CDR1 SGHAT, CDR2 FQNNGV. The CDR3 is 17 residues long. The CDR3 region has the DNA TGTGCCAGCAGCTTAGTTATAGCGGGGGCTCCGGACGGGGAGCTGTTTTTT. Residues: CASSLVIAGAPDGELFF.

The genes are TRBV11-2 and TRBJ2-1; D ambiguous. CDR1 is SGHAT and CDR2 is FQNNGV in the germline V gene. Trimming took off 6 bases at V and 4 bases at J, with 13 bases between the two ends. CDR3 length equals 14 residues. For the CDR3, the DNA is TGTGCCAGCAGTCGGTTAAGCACTTACAATGAGCAGTTCTTC. It specifies CASSRLSTYNEQFF.

This chain uses TRBV6-6 with TRBJ1-6; TRBD1 matches 10 bases. The junction had 1 base not matched to a gene; V was cut back by 6 bases and J by 8 bases. This CDR3 is built from 13 residues. CDR1 is MNHNY and CDR2 is SVGAGI in the germline V gene (reference sequence). CDR3 protein: CASSGTGDSPLHF. DNA of the CDR3: TGTGCCAGCAGCGGGACAGGGGATTCACCCCTCCACTTT.

This clone has just one count. The rearrangement joins TRBV28 to TRBJ2-1; possible D gene TRBD2, 6 bases. This CDR3 spans 14 amino acids. Trimming stripped 6 bases from V and 7 bases from J, with 16 bases between. Germline V gives CDR1 MDHEN, CDR2 SYDVKM. CDR3 coding DNA: TGTGCCAGCAGAAGATCGGGCGGGGCGAATGAGCAGTTCTTC. It yields the protein CASRRSGGANEQFF.

The gene calls are TRBV18 and TRBJ1-5; 7 positions agree with TRBD1. The CDR3 covers 15 residues. CDR1 is KGHSH, CDR2 LQKENI, per germline. The ends lost 3 bases at V and 8 bases at J; junction bases unmatched: 10. The DNA for the CDR3 is TGTGCCAGCTCACCGACGACAGGGTCTCAGAAGCCCCAGCATTTT. It is translated as CASSPTTGSQKPQHF.

CDR3 residues: CASSLVLAGTQETQYF. In DNA form, the CDR3 reads TGCGCCAGCAGCTTGGTACTAGCGGGTACCCAAGAGACCCAGTACTTC. V usage is TRBV5-1 and J usage is TRBJ2-5, with TRBD2 identical over 9 bases. The CDR3 loop spans 16 amino acids. The ends lost 0 bases at V and 1 base at J; junction bases unmatched: 4. CDR1 and CDR2 from the germline V gene are SGHRS and YFSETQ.

This chain links TRBV9 with TRBJ1-5; 10 nucleotides line up with TRBD1. J lost 2 bases, V lost 7 bases, and 3 bases had no gene match. CDR3 size: 14 residues. Germline lookup yields CDR1 SGDLS and CDR2 YYNGEE. CDR3 region: CASGGTGGNQPQHF. The CDR3 DNA reads TGTGCCAGCGGAGGGACAGGGGGCAATCAGCCCCAGCATTTT.

This chain connects TRBV2 to TRBJ2-1, with D perhaps TRBD2 (5 bases). Trimming pared 2 bases from V and 4 bases from J, leaving 9 bases between. CDR1 and CDR2 (germline): SNHLY, FYNNEI. The CDR3 has 14 amino acids. The CDR3 bases are TGTGCCAGCAGTGAATGGACGGGATACAATGAGCAGTTCTTC. This gives the protein CASSEWTGYNEQFF.

CDR3 region: CASRRALGVVTEAFF. CDR3 coding DNA: TGTGCCAGCAGGCGTGCTCTAGGGGTGGTCACTGAAGCTTTCTTT. The chain employs TRBV14 and TRBJ1-1, with D possibly being TRBD1 (5 bases). The V end lost 6 bases, the J end lost 4 bases, and 18 bases lay between the germline ends. The CDR3 consists of 15 residues. Per the germline V gene, CDR1 is SGHDN and CDR2 is FVKESK.